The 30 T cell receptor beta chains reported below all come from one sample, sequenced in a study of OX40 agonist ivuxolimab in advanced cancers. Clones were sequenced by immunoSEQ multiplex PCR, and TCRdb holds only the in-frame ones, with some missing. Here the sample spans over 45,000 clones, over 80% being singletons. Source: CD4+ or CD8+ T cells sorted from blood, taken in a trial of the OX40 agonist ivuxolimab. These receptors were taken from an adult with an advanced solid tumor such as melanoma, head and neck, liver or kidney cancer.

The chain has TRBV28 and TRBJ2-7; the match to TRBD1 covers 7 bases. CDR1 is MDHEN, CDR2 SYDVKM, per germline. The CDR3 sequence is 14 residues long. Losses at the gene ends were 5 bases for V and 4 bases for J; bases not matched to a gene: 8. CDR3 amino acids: CASSPFDRVYEQYF. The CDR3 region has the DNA TGTGCCAGCAGTCCCTTCGACAGGGTTTACGAGCAGTACTTC.

The CDR3 DNA is TGTGCCAGCAGCCCCCGGACTAGCGGGGGAATGGCAAATGAGCAGTTCTTC. It specifies CASSPRTSGGMANEQFF. V usage is TRBV5-4 and J usage is TRBJ2-1; 13 nucleotides match TRBD2. The CDR3 consists of 17 residues. Germline V CDR1 and CDR2: SGHNT, YYREEE (reference sequence). The V gene end was trimmed by 4 bases and the J gene end by 7 bases; junction bases not matched to a gene: 11.

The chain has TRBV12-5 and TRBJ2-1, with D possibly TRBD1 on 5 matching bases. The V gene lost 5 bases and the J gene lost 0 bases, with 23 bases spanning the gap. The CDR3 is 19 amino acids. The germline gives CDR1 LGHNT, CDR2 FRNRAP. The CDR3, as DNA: TGTGCTAGTGGTCCGCCCCTCAATGCCAGGGCGATCTCCTACAATGAGCAGTTCTTC. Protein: CASGPPLNARAISYNEQFF.

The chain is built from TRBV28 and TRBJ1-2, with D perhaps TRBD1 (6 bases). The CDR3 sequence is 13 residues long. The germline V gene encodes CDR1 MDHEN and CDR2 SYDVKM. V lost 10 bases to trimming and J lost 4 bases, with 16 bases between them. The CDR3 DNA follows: TGTGCCACCCTTAAGGGGGATCCCTATGGCTACACCTTC. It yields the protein CATLKGDPYGYTF.

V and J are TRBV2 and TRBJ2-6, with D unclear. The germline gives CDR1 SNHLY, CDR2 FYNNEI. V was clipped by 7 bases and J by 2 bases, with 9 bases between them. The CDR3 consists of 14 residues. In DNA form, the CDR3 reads TGTGCCAGCAATCAGAGCCCTGGGGCCAACGTCCTGACTTTC. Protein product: CASNQSPGANVLTF.

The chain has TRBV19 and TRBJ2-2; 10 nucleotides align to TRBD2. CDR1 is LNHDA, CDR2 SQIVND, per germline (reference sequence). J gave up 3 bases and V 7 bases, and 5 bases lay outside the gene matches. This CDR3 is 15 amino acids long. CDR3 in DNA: TGTGCCAGTACCCCTAGCGGGAGCTACACCGGGGAGCTGTTTTTT. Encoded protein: CASTPSGSYTGELFF.

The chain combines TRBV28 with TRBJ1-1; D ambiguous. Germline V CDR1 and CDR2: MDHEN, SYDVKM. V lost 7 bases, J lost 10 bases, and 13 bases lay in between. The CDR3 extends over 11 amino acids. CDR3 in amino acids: CASTSGLRAFF. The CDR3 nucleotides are TGTGCCAGCACCTCCGGGCTCCGAGCTTTCTTT.

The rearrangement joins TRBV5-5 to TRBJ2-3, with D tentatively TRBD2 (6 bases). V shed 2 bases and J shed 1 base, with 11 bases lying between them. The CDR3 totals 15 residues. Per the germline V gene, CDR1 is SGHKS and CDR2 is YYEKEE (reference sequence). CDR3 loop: CASSFWGVGTDTQYF. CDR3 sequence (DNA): TGTGCCAGCAGCTTTTGGGGGGTCGGCACAGATACGCAGTATTTT.

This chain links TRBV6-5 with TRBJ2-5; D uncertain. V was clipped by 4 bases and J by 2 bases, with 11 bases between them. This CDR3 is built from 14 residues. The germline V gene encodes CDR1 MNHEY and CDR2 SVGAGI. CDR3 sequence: CASSSSRRQETQYF. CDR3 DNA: TGTGCCAGCAGTTCCTCCCGCAGGCAAGAGACCCAGTACTTC.

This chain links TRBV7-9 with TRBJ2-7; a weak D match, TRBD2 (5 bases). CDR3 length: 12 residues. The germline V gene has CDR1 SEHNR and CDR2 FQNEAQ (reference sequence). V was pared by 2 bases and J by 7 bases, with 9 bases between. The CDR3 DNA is TGTGCCAGCAGCTTACCGGGGTTTGAGCAGTACTTC. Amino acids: CASSLPGFEQYF.

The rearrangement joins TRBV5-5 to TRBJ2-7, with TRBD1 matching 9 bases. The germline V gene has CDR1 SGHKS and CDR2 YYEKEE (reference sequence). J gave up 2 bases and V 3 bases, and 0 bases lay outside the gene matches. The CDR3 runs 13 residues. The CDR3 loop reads CASSWDRAYEQYF. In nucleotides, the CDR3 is TGTGCCAGCAGCTGGGACAGGGCCTACGAGCAGTACTTC. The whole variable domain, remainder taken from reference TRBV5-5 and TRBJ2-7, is DAGVTQSPTHLIKTRGQQVTLRCSPISGHKSVSWYQQVLGQGPQFIFQYYEKEERGRGNFPDRFSARQFPNYSSELNVNALLLGDSALYLCASSWDRAYEQYFGPGTRLTVT.

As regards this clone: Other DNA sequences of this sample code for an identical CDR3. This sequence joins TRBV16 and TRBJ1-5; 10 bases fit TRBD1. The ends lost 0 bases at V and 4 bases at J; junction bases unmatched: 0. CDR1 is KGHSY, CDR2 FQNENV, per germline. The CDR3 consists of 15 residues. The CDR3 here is CASSQSGQGNQPQHF. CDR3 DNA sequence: TGTGCCAGCAGCCAATCGGGACAGGGGAATCAGCCCCAGCATTTT.

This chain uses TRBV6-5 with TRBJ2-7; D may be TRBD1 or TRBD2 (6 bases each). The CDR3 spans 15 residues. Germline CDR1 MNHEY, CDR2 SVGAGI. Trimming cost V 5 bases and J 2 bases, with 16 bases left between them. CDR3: CASSLDYGGPYEQYF. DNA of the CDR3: TGTGCCAGCAGTCTAGACTATGGGGGGCCCTACGAGCAGTACTTC.

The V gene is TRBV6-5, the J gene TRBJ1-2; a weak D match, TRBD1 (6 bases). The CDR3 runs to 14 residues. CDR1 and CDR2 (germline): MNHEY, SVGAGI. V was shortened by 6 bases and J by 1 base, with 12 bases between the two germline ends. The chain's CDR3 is CASRKQGDNYGYTF. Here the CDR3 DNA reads TGTGCCAGCAGGAAACAGGGAGATAACTATGGCTACACCTTC.

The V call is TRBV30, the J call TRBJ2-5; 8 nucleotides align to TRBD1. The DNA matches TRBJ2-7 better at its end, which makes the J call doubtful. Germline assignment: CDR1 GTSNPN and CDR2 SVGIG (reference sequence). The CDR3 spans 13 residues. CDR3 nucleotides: TGTGCCTGGAGCCTTGGCAGGGGGCACGAGCAGTACTTC. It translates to CAWSLGRGHEQYF.

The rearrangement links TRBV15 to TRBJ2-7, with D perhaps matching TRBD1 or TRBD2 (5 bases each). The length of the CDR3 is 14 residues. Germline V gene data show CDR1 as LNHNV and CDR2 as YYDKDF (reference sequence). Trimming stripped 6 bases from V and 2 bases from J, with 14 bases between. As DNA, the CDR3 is TGTGCCACCAGTCCTGATGAGGGACCCTACGAGCAGTACTTC. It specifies CATSPDEGPYEQYF.

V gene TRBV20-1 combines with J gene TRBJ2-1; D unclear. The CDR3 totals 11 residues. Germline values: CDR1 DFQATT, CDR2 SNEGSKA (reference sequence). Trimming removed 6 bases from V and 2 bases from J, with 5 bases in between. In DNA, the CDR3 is TGCAGTGCCTGGCCCTACAATGAGCAGTTCTTC. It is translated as CSAWPYNEQFF.

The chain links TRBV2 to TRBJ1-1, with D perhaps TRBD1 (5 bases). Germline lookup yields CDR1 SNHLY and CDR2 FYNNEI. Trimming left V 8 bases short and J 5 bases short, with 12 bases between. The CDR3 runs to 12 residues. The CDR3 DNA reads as TGTGCCAGCTCACAGGCTCGGACTGAAGCTTTCTTT. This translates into CASSQARTEAFF.

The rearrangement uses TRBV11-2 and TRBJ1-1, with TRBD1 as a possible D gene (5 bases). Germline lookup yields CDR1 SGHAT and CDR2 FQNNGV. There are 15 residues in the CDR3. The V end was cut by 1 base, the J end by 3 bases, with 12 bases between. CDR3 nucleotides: TGTGCCAGCAGCTTAGTAGGGGCTGGTTACACTGAAGCTTTCTTT. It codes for CASSLVGAGYTEAFF.

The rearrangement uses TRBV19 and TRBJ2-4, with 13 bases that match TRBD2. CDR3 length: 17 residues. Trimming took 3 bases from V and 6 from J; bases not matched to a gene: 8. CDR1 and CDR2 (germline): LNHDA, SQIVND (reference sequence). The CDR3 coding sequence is TGTGCCAGTAGTATGGTGACTAGCGGGGGGCGTAGAAACATTCAGTACTTC. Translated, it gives CASSMVTSGGRRNIQYF.

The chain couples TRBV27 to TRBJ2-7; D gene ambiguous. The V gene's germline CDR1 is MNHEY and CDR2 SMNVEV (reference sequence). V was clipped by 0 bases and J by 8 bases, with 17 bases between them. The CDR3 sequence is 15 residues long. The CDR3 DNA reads TGTGCCAGCAGTTTATCGAGTACAGCGACGGGTAAGCAGTACTTC. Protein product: CASSLSSTATGKQYF.

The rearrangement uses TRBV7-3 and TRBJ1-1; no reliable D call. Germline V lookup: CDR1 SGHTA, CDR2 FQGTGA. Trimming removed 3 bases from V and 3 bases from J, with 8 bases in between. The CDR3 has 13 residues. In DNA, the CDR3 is TGTGCCAGCAGCTTCGCATGGGACACTGAAGCTTTCTTT. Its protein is CASSFAWDTEAFF.

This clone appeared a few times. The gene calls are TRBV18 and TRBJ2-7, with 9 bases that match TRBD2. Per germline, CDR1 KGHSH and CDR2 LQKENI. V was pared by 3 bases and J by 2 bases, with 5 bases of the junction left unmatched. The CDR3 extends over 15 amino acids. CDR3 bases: TGTGCCAGCTCACCTCCCGGCGGGAGGGCCTACGAGCAGTACTTC. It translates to CASSPPGGRAYEQYF.

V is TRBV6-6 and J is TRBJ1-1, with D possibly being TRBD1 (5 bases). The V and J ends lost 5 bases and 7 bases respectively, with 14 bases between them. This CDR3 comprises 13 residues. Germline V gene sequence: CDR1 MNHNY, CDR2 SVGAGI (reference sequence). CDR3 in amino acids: CASSGAGVYEAFF. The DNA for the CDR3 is TGTGCCAGCAGTGGGGCGGGGGTATATGAAGCTTTCTTT.

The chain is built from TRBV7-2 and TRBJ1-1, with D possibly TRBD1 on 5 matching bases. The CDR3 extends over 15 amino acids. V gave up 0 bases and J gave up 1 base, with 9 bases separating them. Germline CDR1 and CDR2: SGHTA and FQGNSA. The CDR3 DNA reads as TGTGCCAGCAGCTTAGCTGGGGGGGAGAACACTGAAGCTTTCTTT. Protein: CASSLAGGENTEAFF.

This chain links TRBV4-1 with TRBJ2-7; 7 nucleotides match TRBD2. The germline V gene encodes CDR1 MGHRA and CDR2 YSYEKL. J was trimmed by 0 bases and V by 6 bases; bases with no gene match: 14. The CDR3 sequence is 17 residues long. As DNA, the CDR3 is TGCGCCAGCAGTCGAAGGTCGGACGGGAGGTTCTCCTACGAGCAGTACTTC. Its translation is CASSRRSDGRFSYEQYF.

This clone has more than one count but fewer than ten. The chain's CDR3 is CASSTGSGAYEQYF. The CDR3, as DNA: TGTGCCAGTAGTACCGGATCCGGGGCCTACGAGCAGTACTTC. The chain employs TRBV19 and TRBJ2-7, with D perhaps matching TRBD2 (5 bases). V was pared by 4 bases and J by 2 bases, with 12 bases between. This CDR3 is 14 amino acids long. Germline CDR1 is LNHDA and CDR2 is SQIVND (reference sequence).

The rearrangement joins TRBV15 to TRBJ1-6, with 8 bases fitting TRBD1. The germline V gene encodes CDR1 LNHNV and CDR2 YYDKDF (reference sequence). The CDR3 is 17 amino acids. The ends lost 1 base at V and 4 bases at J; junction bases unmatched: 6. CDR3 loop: CATSRAGQGAYNSPLHF. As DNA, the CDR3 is TGTGCCACCAGCAGAGCCGGACAGGGAGCTTATAATTCACCCCTCCACTTT.

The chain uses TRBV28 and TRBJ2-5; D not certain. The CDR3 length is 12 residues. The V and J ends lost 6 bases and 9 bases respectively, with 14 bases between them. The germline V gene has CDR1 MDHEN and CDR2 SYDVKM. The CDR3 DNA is TGTGCCAGCAGAGGGCCGGCCATGGCCCAGTACTTC. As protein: CASRGPAMAQYF.

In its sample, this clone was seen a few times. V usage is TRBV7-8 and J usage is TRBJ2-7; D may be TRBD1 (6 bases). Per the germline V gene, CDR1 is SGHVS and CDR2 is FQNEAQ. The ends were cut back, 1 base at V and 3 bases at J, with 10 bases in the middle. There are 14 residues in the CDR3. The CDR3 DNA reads TGTGCCAGCAGCTTAGGGGCCAGGGGCTACGAGCAGTACTTC. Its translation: CASSLGARGYEQYF.